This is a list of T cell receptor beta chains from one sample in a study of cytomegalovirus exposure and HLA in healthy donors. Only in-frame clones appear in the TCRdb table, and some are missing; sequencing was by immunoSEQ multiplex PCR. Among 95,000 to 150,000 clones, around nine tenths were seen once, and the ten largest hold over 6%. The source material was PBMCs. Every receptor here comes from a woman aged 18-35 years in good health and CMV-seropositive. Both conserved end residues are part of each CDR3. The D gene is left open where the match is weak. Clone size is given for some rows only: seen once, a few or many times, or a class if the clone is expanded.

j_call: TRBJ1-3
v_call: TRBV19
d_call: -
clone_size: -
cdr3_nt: TGTGCCAGTAGTCCTTACAGGGAAGACACCATATATTTT
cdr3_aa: CASSPYREDTIYF

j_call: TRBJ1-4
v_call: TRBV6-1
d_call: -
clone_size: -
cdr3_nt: TGTGCCAGCAGTGAAGCGCGGGGGCTTACTAATGAAAAACTGTTTTTT
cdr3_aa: CASSEARGLTNEKLFF

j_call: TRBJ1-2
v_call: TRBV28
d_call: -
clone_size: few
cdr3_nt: TGTGCCAGCAGCTTCCAGGGCTATGGCTACACCTTC
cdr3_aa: CASSFQGYGYTF

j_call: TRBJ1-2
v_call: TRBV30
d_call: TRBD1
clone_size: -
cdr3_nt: TGTGCCTGGAGTCGGGACAGGGGTTTTTATGGCTACACCTTC
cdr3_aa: CAWSRDRGFYGYTF

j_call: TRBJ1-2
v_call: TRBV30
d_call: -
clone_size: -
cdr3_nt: TGTGCCTGGAGTGTAGGGGGATATGATGGCTACACCTTC
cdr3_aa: CAWSVGGYDGYTF

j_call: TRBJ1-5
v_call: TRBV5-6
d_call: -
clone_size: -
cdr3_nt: TGTGCCAGCAGCTCAGGGGTAAAGAAAGCCCAGCATTTT
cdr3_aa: CASSSGVKKAQHF

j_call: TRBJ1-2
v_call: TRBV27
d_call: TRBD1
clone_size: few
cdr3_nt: TGTGCCAGCAGTTTTATAGGGGGCGGTGGCTACACCTTC
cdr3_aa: CASSFIGGGGYTF

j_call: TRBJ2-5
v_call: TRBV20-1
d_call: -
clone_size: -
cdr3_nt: TGCAGTGCTAGAGATCGGGAGACCCAGTACTTC
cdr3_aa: CSARDRETQYF

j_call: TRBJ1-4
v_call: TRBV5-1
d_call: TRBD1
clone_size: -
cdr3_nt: TGCGCCAGCAGCTCAGGGGGACCCGGGGATGAAAAACTGTTTTTT
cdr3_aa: CASSSGGPGDEKLFF

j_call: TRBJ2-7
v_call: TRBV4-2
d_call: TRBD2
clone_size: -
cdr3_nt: TGTGCCAGCAGCCAAGAAAGAAGCGGGAGGGGGTACGAGCAGTACTTC
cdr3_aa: CASSQERSGRGYEQYF

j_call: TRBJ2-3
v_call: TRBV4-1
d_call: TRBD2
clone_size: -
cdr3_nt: TGCGCCAGCAGCCAAGATGTGAGCGGGGGAGGAATAGATACGCAGTATTTT
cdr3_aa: CASSQDVSGGGIDTQYF

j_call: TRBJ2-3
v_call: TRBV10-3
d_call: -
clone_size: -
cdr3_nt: TGTGCCATCAGTGTTGGAGACAGGACCACAGATACGCAGTATTTT
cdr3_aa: CAISVGDRTTDTQYF

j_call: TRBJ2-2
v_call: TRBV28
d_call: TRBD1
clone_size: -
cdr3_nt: TGTGCCAGCAGGGTGAGGGGGCTGAACACCGGGGAGCTGTTTTTT
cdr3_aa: CASRVRGLNTGELFF

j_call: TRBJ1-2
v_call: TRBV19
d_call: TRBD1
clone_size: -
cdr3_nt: TGTGCCAGCAGGGGACAGGGGGCGTATGGCTACACCTTC
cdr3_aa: CASRGQGAYGYTF

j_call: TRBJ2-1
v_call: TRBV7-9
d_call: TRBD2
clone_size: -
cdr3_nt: TGTGCCAGCAGCTTACGAGCGGGACCAAACAATGAGCAGTTCTTC
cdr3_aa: CASSLRAGPNNEQFF

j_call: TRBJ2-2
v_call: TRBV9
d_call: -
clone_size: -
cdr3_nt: TGTGCCAGCAGCGGGCGACTACCGCAGACCGGGGAGCTGTTTTTT
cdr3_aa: CASSGRLPQTGELFF

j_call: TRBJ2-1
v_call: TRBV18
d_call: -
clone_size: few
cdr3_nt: TGTGCCAGCTCACCCACGGGGAATGAGCAGTTCTTC
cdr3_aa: CASSPTGNEQFF

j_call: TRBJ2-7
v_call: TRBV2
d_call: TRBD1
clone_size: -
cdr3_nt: TGTGCCAGCAAGGAGACAGGGGCGAACGGCGAGCAGTACTTC
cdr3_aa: CASKETGANGEQYF

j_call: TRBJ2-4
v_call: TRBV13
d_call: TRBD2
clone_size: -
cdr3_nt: TGTGCCAGCAGCTTAGACCGAGCGGGAGACCCCCAAAACATTCAGTACTTC
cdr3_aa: CASSLDRAGDPQNIQYF

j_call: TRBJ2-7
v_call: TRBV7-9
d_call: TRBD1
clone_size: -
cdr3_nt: TGTGCCAGCAGCTCCCAGGGGGATTATGCGTACGAGCAGTACTTC
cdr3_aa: CASSSQGDYAYEQYF

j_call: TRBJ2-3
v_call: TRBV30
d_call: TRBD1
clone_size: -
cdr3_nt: TGTGCCTGGAGCCGCCGGGACAGATACACAGATACGCAGTATTTT
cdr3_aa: CAWSRRDRYTDTQYF

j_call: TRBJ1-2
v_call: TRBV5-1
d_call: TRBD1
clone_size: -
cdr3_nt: TGCGCCAGCAGCTTGTCACAGGGGGAGAACTATGGCTACACCTTC
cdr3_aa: CASSLSQGENYGYTF

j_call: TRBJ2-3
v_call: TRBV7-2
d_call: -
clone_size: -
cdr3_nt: TGTGCCAGCAGCTTATTTCCTAGCACAGATACGCAGTATTTT
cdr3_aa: CASSLFPSTDTQYF

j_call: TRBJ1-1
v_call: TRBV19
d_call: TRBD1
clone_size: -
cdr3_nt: TGTGCCAGTAGAAGGGACAGGGGACCTGAAGCTTTCTTT
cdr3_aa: CASRRDRGPEAFF

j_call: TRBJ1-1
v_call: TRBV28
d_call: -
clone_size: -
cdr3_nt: TGTGCCAGCAGTTTATTGACTAGGGCTTTCTTT
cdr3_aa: CASSLLTRAFF

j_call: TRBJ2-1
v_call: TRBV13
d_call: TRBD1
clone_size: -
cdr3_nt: TGTGCCAGCAGCCCTGGGCAGGGGGCATATGAGCAGTTCTTC
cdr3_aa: CASSPGQGAYEQFF

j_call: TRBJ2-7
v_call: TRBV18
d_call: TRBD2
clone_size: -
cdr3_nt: TGTGCCAGCTCACGTGCTAGCGGGGGGTTGGGCTACGAGCAGTACTTC
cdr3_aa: CASSRASGGLGYEQYF

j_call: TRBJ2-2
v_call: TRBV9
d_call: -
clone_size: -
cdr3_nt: TGTGCCAGCAGCGTAGGGTGGACAACCAACACCGGGGAGCTGTTTTTT
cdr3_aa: CASSVGWTTNTGELFF

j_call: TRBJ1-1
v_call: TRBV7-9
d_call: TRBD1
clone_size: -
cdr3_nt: TGTGCCAGCAGCCCGACAGGGGGCACTGAAGCTTTCTTT
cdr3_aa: CASSPTGGTEAFF

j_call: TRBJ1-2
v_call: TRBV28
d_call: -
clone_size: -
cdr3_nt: TGTGCCAGCAGGTCCGCATTGGCCTATGGCTACACCTTC
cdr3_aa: CASRSALAYGYTF

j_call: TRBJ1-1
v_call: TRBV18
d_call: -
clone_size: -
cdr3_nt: TGTGCCAGCTCACTCAGACAGGAGAACACTGAAGCTTTCTTT
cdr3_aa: CASSLRQENTEAFF